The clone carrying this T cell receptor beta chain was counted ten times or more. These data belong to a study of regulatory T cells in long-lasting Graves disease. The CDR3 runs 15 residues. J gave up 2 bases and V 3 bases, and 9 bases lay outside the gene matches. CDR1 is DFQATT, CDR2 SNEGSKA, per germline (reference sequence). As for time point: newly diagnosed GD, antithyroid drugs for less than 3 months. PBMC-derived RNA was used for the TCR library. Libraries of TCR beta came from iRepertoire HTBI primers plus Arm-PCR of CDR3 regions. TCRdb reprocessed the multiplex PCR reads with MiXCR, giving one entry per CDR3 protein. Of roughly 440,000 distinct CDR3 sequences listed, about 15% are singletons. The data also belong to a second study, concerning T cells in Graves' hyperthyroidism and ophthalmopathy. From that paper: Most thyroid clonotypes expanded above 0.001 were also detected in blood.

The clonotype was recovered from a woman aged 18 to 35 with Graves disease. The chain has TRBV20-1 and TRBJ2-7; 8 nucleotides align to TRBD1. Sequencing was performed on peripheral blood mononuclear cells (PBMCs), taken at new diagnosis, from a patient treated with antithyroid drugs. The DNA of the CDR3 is TGCAGTGCTAGTAGCGCAAGGACAGGGCCCTACGAGCAGTACTTC. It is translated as CSASSARTGPYEQYF.